These 2 T cell receptor beta chains originate from one sample sequenced in a study of OX40 agonist ivuxolimab in advanced cancers. The repertoire was sequenced with immunoSEQ multiplex PCR; TCRdb's copy has only in-frame clones and lacks some. The data show roughly 67,000 clones, roughly 91% seen once. This material consisted of CD4+ or CD8+ T cells sorted from blood, taken in a trial of the OX40 agonist ivuxolimab. Receptor source: an adult with an advanced solid tumor such as melanoma, head and neck, liver or kidney cancer.

In regard to this clone: Other DNA sequences in the same sample also yield this CDR3. The chain has TRBV5-1 and TRBJ2-1; the D gene is possibly TRBD2 (5 bases). This CDR3 is built from 13 residues. The ends were cut back, 0 bases at V and 5 bases at J, with 6 bases in the middle. Germline V gene data show CDR1 as SGHRS and CDR2 as YFSETQ. CDR3 protein: CASSLAGNNEQFF. In DNA, the CDR3 is TGCGCCAGCAGCTTGGCCGGGAACAATGAGCAGTTCTTC.

V and J are TRBV9 and TRBJ2-6; D is unclear. Trimming removed 4 bases from V and 1 base from J, with 9 bases in between. The CDR3 sequence is 15 residues long. Germline assignment: CDR1 SGDLS and CDR2 YYNGEE. The CDR3 spells CASSPRISGANVLTF. The CDR3 DNA sequence: TGTGCCAGCAGCCCGCGGATTTCTGGGGCCAACGTCCTGACTTTC.